This T cell receptor beta chain was profiled in a study of T cell changes during pregnancy in multiple sclerosis (dated by TCRdb to between 2018 and 2020). About the investigation overall: Changes in the T cell repertoire over the course of pregnancy were examined in this study in women with multiple sclerosis.

Counted from cysteine to phenylalanine, this CDR3 has 15 amino acids. Here the CDR3 DNA is all that survives: 45 bases in frame from base 1. The germline V gene supplies CDR1 SGHRS and CDR2 YFSETQ. A distance of 9 bases separates the germline ends of V and J, which lose 0 bases and 3 bases respectively. Library prep was done by the immunoSEQ multiplex PCR assay. Sourced from immuneACCESS, this table was stored by TCRdb with only in-frame sequences that have V and J called. A share of the clones is absent; for the studies checked, an unresolved V gene accounts for under half, and the remainder has no known explanation. This sample lists over 80,000 clones; roughly 95% were detected once. The biggest ten clones account for around 1.4% of the sample. To note about this clone: Its binding antigen is unknown. No base quality information exists; no much larger clone differs at one position.

The TCR originated in a female donor in good health, enrolled as a control in a pregnancy study. Material: peripheral blood, obtained in the third trimester of pregnancy. This sequence uses TRBV5-1 and TRBJ2-2, with TRBD1 as a weak D call on 6 bases. The CDR3 protein: CASSLEGHYTGELFF. In nucleotide form, the sequence is TGCGCCAGCAGCTTGGAGGGACATTACACCGGGGAGCTGTTTTTT.